The present T cell receptor (beta chain) was sequenced within a study of shared T cell receptors in the human thymus. The method was immunoSEQ multiplex PCR; TCRdb's version includes in-frame clones alone and lacks a portion of them. The sample includes approximately 760,000 clones, 70% to 90% seen only once; the top ten take 0.008% to 0.011%. The V and J ends lost 4 bases and 4 bases respectively, with 7 bases between them. The CDR3 has 12 amino acids. Germline CDR1 SGHAT, CDR2 FQNNGV. These data were also filed under a second study, of human thymus T cells. That study adds: Corrective surgery for congenital heart defects was being performed on the healthy Finnish infants who served as donors.

This TCR came from a girl less than two years old with a congenital heart defect. The chain links TRBV11-2 to TRBJ2-5; D is unresolved. Sequenced material: thymocytes. CDR3 sequence (DNA): TGTGCCAGCAGCTCGAGTTTAGAGACCCAGTACTTC. This codes for CASSSSLETQYF.